Each of the 8 T cell receptor beta chains below was sequenced from the same sample in a study of blood T cell repertoires in COVID-19. The table came from immunoSEQ multiplex PCR; TCRdb's copy has only in-frame clones and leaves some out. Among 380,000 or so clones, around 87% were seen once, and the ten largest hold 1% to 1.5%. Sequencing was done on a sample of PBMCs or T cells enriched from blood (not recorded which). The receptors originated from a man aged 25-40 years who had recovered from COVID-19.

The chain carries TRBV9 and TRBJ1-1; D is possibly TRBD1 (5 bases). V dropped 3 bases and J dropped 7 bases, with 13 bases sitting between them. This CDR3 region has 13 residues. CDR1 is SGDLS, CDR2 YYNGEE, per germline. As DNA, the CDR3 is TGTGCCAGCAGCGCCCCCGGGGGTCGTGAAGCTTTCTTT. Protein sequence: CASSAPGGREAFF.

The gene calls are TRBV2 and TRBJ1-5; 8 nucleotides line up with TRBD1. CDR1 is SNHLY and CDR2 is FYNNEI in the germline V gene. The CDR3 sequence is 15 residues long. Trimming took 8 bases from V and 1 from J; bases not matched to a gene: 7. The DNA for the CDR3 is TGTGCCAGCCTCAGGGACAGGACCAGCAATCAGCCCCAGCATTTT. Its translation: CASLRDRTSNQPQHF. Full variable domain (missing parts from reference TRBV2 and TRBJ1-5): EPEVTQTPSHQVTQMGQEVILRCVPISNHLYFYWYRQILGQKVEFLVSFYNNEISEKSEIFDDQFSVERPDGSNFTLKIRSTKLEDSAMYFCASLRDRTSNQPQHFGDGTRLSIL.

This chain uses TRBV15 with TRBJ1-5; D gene unclear. Trimming removed 0 bases at V and 6 bases at J, with 6 bases between. The CDR3 sequence is 13 residues long. The germline V gene encodes CDR1 LNHNV and CDR2 YYDKDF (reference sequence). The CDR3: CATSRDGGQPQHF. The CDR3 nucleotides read TGTGCCACCAGCAGAGATGGAGGTCAGCCCCAGCATTTT.

The J gene is TRBJ2-1, the V gene TRBV10-2; D may be TRBD2 (6 bases). The CDR3 runs to 14 residues. Germline CDR1 reads WSHSY; CDR2 reads SAAADI. V lost 3 bases and J lost 4, with 10 bases in between. The CDR3, as DNA: TGCGCCAGCAGTGACGGGCGGGGTTACAATGAGCAGTTCTTC. Amino acids: CASSDGRGYNEQFF.

The table lists this clone with a few counts. The J gene is TRBJ1-6, the V gene TRBV12-5; 9 bases align to TRBD1. CDR3 size: 16 residues. Germline CDR1 and CDR2: LGHNT and FRNRAP. V dropped 6 bases and J dropped 10; count of bases not matched to a gene: 13. CDR3 protein: CASGFTQGAASSPLHF. Written as DNA, the CDR3 is TGTGCTAGTGGGTTCACACAGGGGGCCGCGTCCTCACCCCTCCACTTT.

J is TRBJ1-6 and V is TRBV3-1 (or the pseudogene TRBV3-2); D remains unclear. This CDR3 spans 15 amino acids. V lost 1 base and J lost 7, with 11 bases in between. Germline loops: CDR1 LGHDT, CDR2 YNNKEL (reference sequence). As DNA, the CDR3 is TGTGCCAGCAGCCAAGCACGAGCGGGAAATTCACCCCTCCACTTT. Amino acids: CASSQARAGNSPLHF.

The chain links TRBV3-1 (or the pseudogene TRBV3-2) to TRBJ1-1; unclear D gene. CDR3 length: 15 amino acids. Per the germline V gene, CDR1 is LGHDT and CDR2 is YNNKEL (reference sequence). V dropped 6 bases and J dropped 0 bases, with 14 bases sitting between them. The CDR3 DNA follows: TGTGCCAGCAGTCATACGGGATACATGAACACTGAAGCTTTCTTT. Protein product: CASSHTGYMNTEAFF.

Comments on this clone: A read error may account for a junction end that differs from germline. The chain links TRBV9 to TRBJ2-5, with D tentatively TRBD2 (6 bases). The CDR3 loop spans 12 amino acids. Germline V gene lookup returns CDR1 SGDLS and CDR2 YYNGEE. Written as DNA, the CDR3 is TGTGCCAGCAGCGACATACCGGGAGCCATCAACTTC. It translates to CASSDIPGAINF.